The 21 T cell receptor beta chains below come from one sample, sequenced in a study of blood T cell repertoires in COVID-19. Here immunoSEQ multiplex PCR was the method, and the copy in TCRdb shows in-frame clones only, minus some. In the table there are about 40,000 clones, roughly 85% of which are singletons. The sample taken for sequencing was peripheral blood. The receptor set was obtained from a human donor in a cohort sampled during active COVID-19.

V usage is TRBV11-2 and J usage is TRBJ1-5; 8 nucleotides line up with TRBD1. This CDR3 contains 18 residues. Per germline, CDR1 SGHAT and CDR2 FQNNGV. After removal of 3 bases from V and 9 bases from J, the junction contained 19 bases not matched to a gene. CDR3 bases: TGTGCCAGCAGCTTCGCCCTTCCGGGACAGGTCCGAAGTGTGCCCCAGCATTTT. It is translated as CASSFALPGQVRSVPQHF.

This rearrangement joins TRBV7-3 to TRBJ1-6; unclear D gene. Germline V lookup: CDR1 SGHTA, CDR2 FQGTGA. V was pared by 2 bases and J by 0 bases, with 20 bases between. The CDR3 runs 20 residues. CDR3: CASSLRKGWGDGSYNSPLHF. CDR3 coding DNA: TGTGCCAGCAGCTTACGGAAAGGTTGGGGAGACGGCTCCTATAATTCACCCCTCCACTTT.

The gene calls are TRBV7-8 and TRBJ2-7; 9 bases are a match to TRBD2. The length of the CDR3 is 15 residues. Trimming at V came to 4 bases and at J to 2 bases, leaving 6 bases not matched to a gene. CDR1 SGHVS and CDR2 FQNEAQ come from the germline V gene. The CDR3 sequence is CASSWERGAPYEQYF. As DNA, the CDR3 is TGTGCCAGCAGCTGGGAGCGGGGGGCACCCTACGAGCAGTACTTC.

The V gene is TRBV6-4, the J gene TRBJ2-2, with 13 bases matching TRBD2. V lost 7 bases and J lost 1; bases outside the gene matches: 3. The CDR3 covers 16 residues. Germline CDR1 is MRHNA and CDR2 is SNTAGT. The CDR3 nucleotides are TGTGCCAGCACTAGGACTAGCGGGGGGAACACCGGGGAGCTGTTTTTT. Translation: CASTRTSGGNTGELFF.

This clone was picked up one time. The rearrangement joins TRBV5-6 to TRBJ1-2; D gene unclear. From germline, CDR1 is SGHDT and CDR2 YYEEEE. V lost 6 bases and J lost 2, with 17 bases in between. The CDR3 covers 15 residues. CDR3 sequence (DNA): TGTGCCAGCAACCATAGGGCGGGATTCAACTATGGCTACACCTTC. Protein: CASNHRAGFNYGYTF.

This clone has a handful of counts. This chain links TRBV2 with TRBJ2-3; 9 bases are a match to TRBD2. The CDR3 sequence is 14 residues long. V shed 8 bases and J 4 bases; nucleotides not matched to a gene: 7. Looked up from germline, CDR1 is SNHLY and CDR2 is FYNNEI. DNA for the CDR3: TGTGCCAGCTCCCCTAGCGGGGTGTCAGATACGCAGTATTTT. It yields the protein CASSPSGVSDTQYF.

This clone came up once. The chain carries TRBV5-1 and TRBJ2-3, with D tentatively TRBD1 (6 bases). V lost 1 base, J lost 0 bases, and 9 bases lay in between. The germline gives CDR1 SGHRS, CDR2 YFSETQ. CDR3 length: 15 amino acids. CDR3 amino acids: CASSLQGSSTDTQYF. DNA of the CDR3: TGCGCCAGCAGCTTGCAGGGGTCTAGCACAGATACGCAGTATTTT.

V usage is TRBV5-1 and J usage is TRBJ2-3, with D perhaps matching TRBD2 (7 bases). The CDR3 has 15 residues. Germline assignment: CDR1 SGHRS and CDR2 YFSETQ. Trimming removed 5 bases from V and 0 bases from J, with 13 bases in between. Written as DNA, the CDR3 is TGCGCCAGCAGTGCCCGGGGGGCAAGCACAGATACGCAGTATTTT. Amino acids: CASSARGASTDTQYF. The full variable domain, completed using reference TRBV5-1 and TRBJ2-3, is KAGVTQTPRYLIKTRGQQVTLSCSPISGHRSVSWYQQTPGQGLQFLFEYFSETQRNKGNFPGRFSGRQFSNSRSEMNVSTLELGDSALYLCASSARGASTDTQYFGPGTRLTVL.

The V and J genes are TRBV5-1 and TRBJ2-3; 7 bases agree with TRBD2. With 4 bases clipped from V and 7 bases from J, the junction kept 18 bases outside the gene matches. The CDR3 runs to 17 residues. Germline V gene data show CDR1 as SGHRS and CDR2 as YFSETQ. The CDR3 is CASSHQGGKGSGNTQYF. In DNA form, the CDR3 reads TGCGCCAGCAGCCACCAGGGAGGGAAGGGAAGTGGAAATACGCAGTATTTT.

The chain uses TRBV10-2 and TRBJ2-7; maybe TRBD1 (6 bases). CDR3 length: 17 residues. The germline gives CDR1 WSHSY, CDR2 SAAADI. Trimming left V 2 bases short and J 3 bases short, with 20 bases between. The DNA for the CDR3 is TGCGCCAGCAGTGAGAGGTTCGGGACAAGAGTGGTCTACGAGCAGTACTTC. Its translation: CASSERFGTRVVYEQYF.

This clone was recorded many times. The CDR3 protein is CATSEGGNTGELFF. CDR3 bases: TGTGCCACCAGCGAAGGGGGGAACACCGGGGAGCTGTTTTTT. The chain employs TRBV15 and TRBJ2-2; tentative D call: TRBD1 (6 bases). The CDR3 extends over 14 amino acids. Germline lookup yields CDR1 LNHNV and CDR2 YYDKDF (reference sequence). V shed 5 bases and J shed 1 base, with 8 bases lying between them.

The V gene is TRBV9, the J gene TRBJ1-3, with unresolved D. Trimming took 4 bases from V and 2 from J, leaving 16 bases between them. The CDR3 consists of 16 residues. The V gene's germline CDR1 is SGDLS and CDR2 YYNGEE. CDR3 amino acids: CASSRTHPGAGNTIYF. CDR3 DNA: TGTGCCAGCAGCCGGACCCACCCGGGAGCTGGAAACACCATATATTTT.

This sequence joins TRBV12-3 or TRBV12-4 and TRBJ1-1; 7 nucleotides line up with TRBD1. J lost 5 bases, V lost 6 bases, and 3 bases had no gene match. The CDR3 extends over 12 amino acids. The CDR3 nucleotides read TGTGCCAGCAGCCCACAGGGGACTGAAGCTTTCTTT. Translation: CASSPQGTEAFF.

The rearrangement joins TRBV5-1 to TRBJ1-3; weak D call: TRBD1 (5 bases). Trimming left V 2 bases short and J 8 bases short, with 11 bases between. This CDR3 has 13 residues. Looked up from germline, CDR1 is SGHRS and CDR2 is YFSETQ. CDR3 protein: CASSFGGSDTIYF. The CDR3 DNA reads as TGCGCCAGCAGCTTCGGGGGTTCGGACACCATATATTTT.

This clone was observed many times. V gene TRBV5-6 combines with J gene TRBJ2-5; 11 bases fit TRBD1. V dropped 4 bases and J dropped 4; count of bases not matched to a gene: 6. The CDR3 totals 15 residues. The germline V gene has CDR1 SGHDT and CDR2 YYEEEE. CDR3 protein: CASSIRTGGVETQYF. In nucleotides, the CDR3 is TGTGCCAGCAGCATTCGGACAGGGGGCGTAGAGACCCAGTACTTC.

CDR3 in amino acids: CASGANQPQHF. The CDR3 nucleotides read TGTGCCAGCGGGGCCAATCAGCCCCAGCATTTT. V and J are TRBV9 and TRBJ1-5, with D possibly matching TRBD1 (5 bases). The CDR3 runs to 11 residues. The ends were cut back, 7 bases at V and 3 bases at J, with 5 bases in the middle. The V gene's germline CDR1 is SGDLS and CDR2 YYNGEE.

The chain is built from TRBV19 and TRBJ2-3; 7 bases line up with TRBD2. CDR1 is LNHDA, CDR2 SQIVND, per germline (reference sequence). The ends lost 7 bases at V and 0 bases at J; junction bases unmatched: 7. This CDR3 is 15 amino acids long. This CDR3 reads CASNPAGPSTDTQYF. The CDR3 DNA is TGTGCCAGTAACCCAGCGGGGCCTAGCACAGATACGCAGTATTTT.

CDR3 residues: CATGMGYNSPLHF. For the CDR3, the DNA is TGTGCCACCGGGATGGGCTATAATTCACCCCTCCACTTT. This chain links TRBV19 with TRBJ1-6; D is unresolved. CDR1 and CDR2 from the germline V gene are LNHDA and SQIVND (reference sequence). CDR3 length: 13 residues. The V end was cut by 10 bases, the J end by 3 bases, with 10 bases between.

The chain couples TRBV7-2 to TRBJ2-3; tentative D call: TRBD2 (6 bases). CDR3 size: 13 residues. CDR1 and CDR2 from the germline V gene are SGHTA and FQGNSA. V lost 5 bases and J 7 bases, leaving 13 bases between the germline ends. The CDR3 loop is CASSLSGINTQYF. CDR3 nucleotide sequence: TGTGCCAGCAGCCTTAGCGGCATTAATACGCAGTATTTT.

This chain joins TRBV7-2 and TRBJ1-5, with TRBD1 as a possible D gene (6 bases). The V and J ends lost 5 bases and 6 bases respectively, with 17 bases between them. Germline CDR1 SGHTA, CDR2 FQGNSA. The CDR3 length is 15 residues. In nucleotides, the CDR3 is TGTGCCAGCAGCGCAACAGGGACGACCGGTCAGCCCCAGCATTTT. Protein: CASSATGTTGQPQHF.

The V gene is TRBV9, the J gene TRBJ2-5; the match to TRBD2 covers 15 bases. V was clipped by 0 bases and J by 6 bases; unmatched bases: 12. Germline CDR1 reads SGDLS; CDR2 reads YYNGEE. The CDR3 runs to 19 residues. CDR3 sequence: CASSVAEGLAGGLPKTQYF. Written as DNA, the CDR3 is TGTGCCAGCAGCGTAGCTGAGGGACTAGCGGGGGGCCTCCCGAAGACCCAGTACTTC.